In its sample, the clone carrying this T cell receptor beta chain is medium-sized. Its specificity is not known. The data were produced by immunoSEQ multiplex PCR, yet TCRdb's version contains in-frame clones alone and is incomplete. The repertoire includes 40,000 to 60,000 clones, 79% of them detected once, and 20% sits in the top ten. The sample is drawn from a study of T cell responses to AZD1222 COVID-19 vaccine. Points from the study as a whole: Without day 14 samples, only post-peak T cell repertoires were studied. White British ancestry dominated among donors, who included more females, and clonal diversity was possibly underestimated. Only 6 or 7 individuals given AZD1222 were seropositive at baseline.

CDR3 size: 13 residues. CDR1 is SEHNR, CDR2 FQNEAQ, per germline (reference sequence). V shed 6 bases and J shed 8 bases, with 14 bases lying between them. The sample in question was peripheral blood, obtained on day 0 of MenACWY control vaccination. V is TRBV7-9 and J is TRBJ2-1; tentative D call: TRBD2 (5 bases). The clonotype originates from an adult in good health. The CDR3 sequence is CASRGPGSDEQFF. The DNA for the CDR3 is TGTGCCAGCAGAGGGCCGGGGAGCGATGAGCAGTTCTTC.